This T cell receptor (beta chain) was profiled in a study of shared clonotypes between healthy human individuals. Regarding the study as a whole: Sampling covered nothing but blood. Tissue TCR repertoires likely differ from those found in blood.

There are 15 residues in the CDR3. J gave up 4 bases and V 4 bases, and 5 bases lay outside the gene matches. The V gene's germline CDR1 is SGDLS and CDR2 YYNGEE. Of note for this clone: Its antigen is unidentified.

Terminally differentiated effector memory CD45RA+ cells were excluded by CCR7 positive selection of CD45RO-negative cells. Sequencing was performed with immunoSEQ multiplex PCR; in TCRdb, only in-frame clones are kept and a portion is missing. The sample includes about 2 million clones, about 94% of them seen just once. This clonotype was obtained from a man between 18 and 35 years old in good health. The sequenced sample was naive CD8+ T cells sorted from blood. The chain uses TRBV9 and TRBJ1-4; 9 bases align to TRBD1. The CDR3 coding sequence is TGTGCCAGCAGCCAGACAGGGGGTCTTAATGAAAAACTGTTTTTT. Its translation is CASSQTGGLNEKLFF.